The 13 T cell receptor beta chains reported below all come from one sample, sequenced in a study of tumour-infiltrating T cells in Burkitt lymphoma. Only in-frame clones appear in the TCRdb table, and some are missing; sequencing was by immunoSEQ multiplex PCR. The sample includes under 5,500 clones, about 80% seen only once; the top ten take about 13%. Sequencing was carried out using tumor tissue. The source is a human donor with diffuse large B-cell lymphoma. Some clones in this sample may be carry-over from other donors' samples.

This chain links TRBV19 with TRBJ1-5, with D maybe TRBD1 (5 bases). Trimming removed 4 bases from V and 5 bases from J, with 15 bases in between. The CDR3 is 15 residues long. The germline V gene encodes CDR1 LNHDA and CDR2 SQIVND (reference sequence). The CDR3 region is CASSTPQTAYQPQHF. In DNA, the CDR3 is TGTGCCAGTAGTACCCCTCAGACAGCTTATCAGCCCCAGCATTTT.

J is TRBJ1-2 and V is TRBV29-1, with D unresolved. In germline, CDR1 is SQVTM, CDR2 ANQGSEA. V was cut by 7 bases and J by 0 bases, with 15 bases left in between. This CDR3 region has 14 residues. The CDR3 sequence is CSANGRLANYGYTF. Written as DNA, the CDR3 is TGCAGCGCCAACGGGAGGCTAGCTAACTATGGCTACACCTTC.

The chain uses TRBV9 and TRBJ2-7; TRBD1 agrees at 9 bases. This CDR3 has 15 amino acids. V shed 2 bases, J shed 5 bases, and the junction held 8 bases outside the gene matches. The V gene's germline CDR1 is SGDLS and CDR2 YYNGEE. This CDR3 is CASSVGTGQRHEQYF. The CDR3 DNA follows: TGTGCCAGCAGCGTCGGGACAGGGCAGAGACACGAGCAGTACTTC.

The chain joins TRBV19 to TRBJ1-2; TRBD1 might be the D (6 bases). The CDR3 extends over 16 amino acids. Germline assignment: CDR1 LNHDA and CDR2 SQIVND (reference sequence). Between the trimmed V and J ends, which lost 6 bases and 4 bases, there was a span of 21 bases. The CDR3: CASSVVGTQGFYGYTF. CDR3 in DNA: TGTGCCAGTAGCGTTGTTGGTACGCAGGGGTTCTATGGCTACACCTTC.

The chain carries TRBV19 and TRBJ1-3; tentatively, D is TRBD1 (6 bases). CDR3 length equals 16 residues. Between the trimmed V and J ends, which lost 3 bases and 0 bases, there was a span of 12 bases. Looked up from germline, CDR1 is LNHDA and CDR2 is SQIVND (reference sequence). Written as DNA, the CDR3 is TGTGCCAGTAGTATTGCAGGGGTCGCCTCTGGAAACACCATATATTTT. Protein sequence: CASSIAGVASGNTIYF.

The V and J genes are TRBV30 and TRBJ2-1, with 12 nucleotides matching TRBD2. CDR3 length equals 15 residues. In germline, CDR1 is GTSNPN, CDR2 SVGIG (reference sequence). Germline trimming cut 8 bases from V and 4 bases from J; bases unmatched to any gene: 9. CDR3 DNA: TGTGCCGAGGAGCTGGGGACTAGCGGGTACAATGAGCAGTTCTTC. It yields the protein CAEELGTSGYNEQFF.

The chain couples TRBV5-1 to TRBJ2-7; TRBD2 might be the D (6 bases). Trimming pared 0 bases from V and 3 bases from J, leaving 13 bases between. The CDR3 consists of 15 residues. Germline assignment: CDR1 SGHRS and CDR2 YFSETQ. CDR3 DNA sequence: TGCGCCAGCAGCTTGGGGGACTTGGGTTACTACGAGCAGTACTTC. Its protein is CASSLGDLGYYEQYF.

CDR3 DNA sequence: TGCGCCAGCAGCCAAGGGGACAGGGGGTATGGCTACACCTTC. Protein: CASSQGDRGYGYTF. V usage is TRBV5-1 and J usage is TRBJ1-2; 11 bases are a match to TRBD1. The junction had 4 bases not matched to a gene; V was cut back by 4 bases and J by 5 bases. Germline lookup yields CDR1 SGHRS and CDR2 YFSETQ. This CDR3 contains 14 residues.

The chain carries TRBV5-5 and TRBJ2-2, with D perhaps TRBD1 (6 bases). The CDR3 is 16 residues long. Trimming removed 4 bases from V and 0 bases from J, with 13 bases in between. CDR1 is SGHKS, CDR2 YYEKEE, per germline (reference sequence). The CDR3 loop reads CASSTGQSANTGELFF. CDR3 bases: TGTGCCAGCAGCACCGGACAGTCCGCGAACACCGGGGAGCTGTTTTTT.

This clone has more than one count but fewer than ten. The V call is TRBV6-6, the J call TRBJ1-1; D possibly corresponds to TRBD1 (5 bases). The CDR3 is 13 amino acids. Germline loops: CDR1 MNHNY, CDR2 SVGAGI (reference sequence). With 2 bases removed from V and 11 bases from J, the gap between germline ends came to 15 bases. The CDR3 sequence: CASSYGEGTSAFF. CDR3 bases: TGTGCCAGCAGTTACGGTGAGGGGACTTCGGCTTTCTTT.

This chain joins TRBV27 and TRBJ2-7; TRBD2 aligns across 8 bases. The CDR3 is 14 residues long. From germline, CDR1 is MNHEY and CDR2 SMNVEV (reference sequence). The J segment lost 3 bases and the V segment lost 3 bases, leaving 4 bases of the junction unmatched. CDR3 region: CASSFTGGGYEQYF. The CDR3 DNA is TGTGCCAGCAGTTTTACGGGGGGGGGCTACGAGCAGTACTTC.

V usage is TRBV18 and J usage is TRBJ2-5; 8 bases are a match to TRBD1. CDR1 is KGHSH, CDR2 LQKENI, per germline. V was pared by 5 bases and J by 13 bases, with 15 bases of the junction left unmatched. CDR3 size: 14 residues. CDR3 amino acids: CASSVGTGRISVYF. DNA of the CDR3: TGTGCCAGCTCAGTCGGGACAGGAAGGATATCAGTGTACTTC. The full variable domain, in which reference TRBV18 and TRBJ2-5 provide the parts outside the CDR3, is NAGVMQNPRHLVRRRGQEARLRCSPMKGHSHVYWYRQLPEEGLKFMVYLQKENIIDESGMPKERFSAEFPKEGPSILRIQQVVRGDSAAYFCASSVGTGRISVYFGPGTRLLVL.

This chain connects TRBV30 to TRBJ2-2; TRBD2 agrees at 8 bases. Germline CDR1 is GTSNPN and CDR2 is SVGIG (reference sequence). The ends lost 3 bases at V and 7 bases at J; junction bases unmatched: 13. The CDR3 covers 16 residues. Written as DNA, the CDR3 is TGTGCCTGGAGGCCCATGGCGGGAGGTTCTGGCGGGGAGCTGTTTTTT. Amino acids: CAWRPMAGGSGGELFF.